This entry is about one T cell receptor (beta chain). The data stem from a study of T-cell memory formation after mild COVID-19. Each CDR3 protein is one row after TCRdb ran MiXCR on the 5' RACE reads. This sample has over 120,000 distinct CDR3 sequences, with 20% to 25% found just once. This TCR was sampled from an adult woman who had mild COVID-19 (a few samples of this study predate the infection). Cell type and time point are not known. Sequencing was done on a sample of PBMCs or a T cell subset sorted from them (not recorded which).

CDR3 protein: CASSPGQMNTEAFF. CDR3 DNA: TGCGCCAGCAGCCCCGGACAGATGAACACTGAAGCTTTCTTT. This chain connects TRBV5-1 to TRBJ1-1, with D possibly being TRBD1 (6 bases). Germline V gene lookup returns CDR1 SGHRS and CDR2 YFSETQ. The V end was cut by 4 bases, the J end by 0 bases, with 10 bases between. This CDR3 has 14 amino acids.